This T cell receptor beta chain was sequenced in a study of T cell responses to AZD1222 COVID-19 vaccine. Germline-derived CDR1 and CDR2 are SQVTM and ANQGSEA. CDR3 size: 13 residues. V was pared by 5 bases and J by 1 base, with 3 bases of the junction left unmatched. A remark on this clone: What it binds is unknown.

Profiled with immunoSEQ multiplex PCR; TCRdb holds only in-frame clones, not every one. The data show under 150,000 clones, about nine tenths seen once. General study points: Vaccine-related CD4 TCRs covered spike, predominating at 160-218 and 743-854. Most donors were white British, females outnumbered males, and clonal diversity was possibly underestimated.

Specimen: peripheral blood, collected on day 0 of AZD1222 vaccination. This chain connects TRBV29-1 to TRBJ2-3, with 7 positions matching TRBD2. The TCR was taken from an adult in good health. CDR3 sequence: CSVPSGGTDTQYF. CDR3 DNA sequence: TGCAGCGTTCCCAGCGGGGGCACAGATACGCAGTATTTT.